Shown below are 4 T cell receptor beta chains from a single sample sequenced in a study of T cell responses to AZD1222 COVID-19 vaccine. Sequencing was performed with immunoSEQ multiplex PCR; in TCRdb, only in-frame clones are kept and a portion is missing. The sample shows 150,000 or so clones, roughly 90% of them seen only once. The source material was peripheral blood, sampled 28 days after the second AZD1222 dose. The receptors derive from an adult who received the AZD1222 COVID-19 vaccine.

There are a few counts of this clone. The J gene is TRBJ1-2, the V gene TRBV7-8, with TRBD1 identical over 7 bases. J was trimmed by 4 bases and V by 5 bases; bases with no gene match: 22. The germline CDR1 and CDR2 sequences are SGHVS and FQNEAQ. This CDR3 spans 19 amino acids. The CDR3 region is CASSPLIVPGQNPSYGYTF. CDR3 in DNA: TGTGCCAGCAGCCCGCTAATAGTACCGGGACAGAATCCTAGCTATGGCTACACCTTC.

The rearrangement joins TRBV6-5 to TRBJ1-3; maybe TRBD1 (6 bases). Trimming took off 8 bases at V and 0 bases at J, with 14 bases between the two ends. From germline, CDR1 is MNHEY and CDR2 SVGAGI. The CDR3 runs 15 residues. The CDR3 DNA sequence: TGTGCCAGCGGGCAGGACAGACACTCTGGAAACACCATATATTTT. This gives the protein CASGQDRHSGNTIYF.

The chain combines TRBV2 with TRBJ1-1; D may be TRBD1 (6 bases). Looked up from germline, CDR1 is SNHLY and CDR2 is FYNNEI. Trimming left V 6 bases short and J 4 bases short, with 9 bases between. This CDR3 comprises 12 residues. CDR3 protein: CASRIRGTEAFF. DNA of the CDR3: TGTGCCAGCAGAATCAGGGGCACTGAAGCTTTCTTT.

The chain links TRBV15 to TRBJ2-7; 7 bases align to TRBD1. V dropped 3 bases and J dropped 4; count of bases not matched to a gene: 6. Germline values: CDR1 LNHNV, CDR2 YYDKDF (reference sequence). The CDR3 has 14 residues. The CDR3 coding sequence is TGTGCCACCAGCAGGGACAGGTTGGGATACGAGCAGTACTTC. This codes for CATSRDRLGYEQYF.